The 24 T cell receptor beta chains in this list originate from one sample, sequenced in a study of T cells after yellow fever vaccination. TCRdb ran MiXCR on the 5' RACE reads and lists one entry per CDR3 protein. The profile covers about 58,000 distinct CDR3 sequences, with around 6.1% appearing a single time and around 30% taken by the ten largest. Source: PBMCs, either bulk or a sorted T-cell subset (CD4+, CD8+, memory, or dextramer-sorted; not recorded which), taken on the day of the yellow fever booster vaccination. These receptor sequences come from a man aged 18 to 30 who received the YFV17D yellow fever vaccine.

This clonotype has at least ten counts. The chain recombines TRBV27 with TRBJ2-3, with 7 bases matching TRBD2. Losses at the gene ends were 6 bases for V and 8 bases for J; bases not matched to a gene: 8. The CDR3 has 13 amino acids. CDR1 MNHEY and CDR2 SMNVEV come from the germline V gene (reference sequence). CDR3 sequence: CASSLDPGGTQYF. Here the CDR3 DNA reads TGTGCCAGCAGCCTGGACCCGGGAGGTACGCAGTATTTT.

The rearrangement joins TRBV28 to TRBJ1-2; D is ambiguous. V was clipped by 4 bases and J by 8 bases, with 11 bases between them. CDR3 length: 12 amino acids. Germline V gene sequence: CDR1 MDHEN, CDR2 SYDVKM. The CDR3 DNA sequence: TGTGCCAGCAGTTCGGGCCTCGACGGCTACACCTTC. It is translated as CASSSGLDGYTF.

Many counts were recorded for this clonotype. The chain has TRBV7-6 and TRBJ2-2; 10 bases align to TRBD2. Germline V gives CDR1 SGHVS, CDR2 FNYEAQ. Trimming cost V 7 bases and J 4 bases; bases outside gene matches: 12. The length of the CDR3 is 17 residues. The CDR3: CASTVKAGGRITGELFF. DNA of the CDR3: TGTGCCAGCACCGTAAAAGCGGGGGGGCGAATCACCGGGGAGCTGTTTTTT.

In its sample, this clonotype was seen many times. In DNA, the CDR3 is TGTGCCAGCAGTTTAGGGACTAGCTTATCCTACGAGCAGTACTTC. Translating gives CASSLGTSLSYEQYF. V usage is TRBV12-3 or TRBV12-4 and J usage is TRBJ2-7; 8 bases are a match to TRBD2. V was pared by 1 base and J by 1 base, with 3 bases of the junction left unmatched. This CDR3 is 15 amino acids long.

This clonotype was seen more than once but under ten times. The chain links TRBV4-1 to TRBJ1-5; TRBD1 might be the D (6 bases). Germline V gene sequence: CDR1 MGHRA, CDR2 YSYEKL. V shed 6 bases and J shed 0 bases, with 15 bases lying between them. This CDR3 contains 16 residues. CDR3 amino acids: CASSRGQPYSNQPQHF. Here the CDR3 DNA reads TGCGCCAGCAGTCGTGGACAGCCTTATAGCAATCAGCCCCAGCATTTT.

The CDR3 spells CASSLDGGPNEQFF. For the CDR3, the DNA is TGTGCCAGCAGCTTGGACGGGGGTCCCAATGAGCAGTTCTTC. The V call is TRBV5-4, the J call TRBJ2-1, with D possibly matching TRBD2 (6 bases). The CDR3 extends over 14 amino acids. Per the germline V gene, CDR1 is SGHNT and CDR2 is YYREEE (reference sequence). Trimming pared 0 bases from V and 6 bases from J, leaving 10 bases between. Full variable domain (outside the CDR3, taken from reference TRBV5-4 and TRBJ2-1): ETGVTQSPTHLIKTRGQQVTLRCSSQSGHNTVSWYQQALGQGPQFIFQYYREEENGRGNFPPRFSGLQFPNYSSELNVNALELDDSALYLCASSLDGGPNEQFFGPGTRLTVL.

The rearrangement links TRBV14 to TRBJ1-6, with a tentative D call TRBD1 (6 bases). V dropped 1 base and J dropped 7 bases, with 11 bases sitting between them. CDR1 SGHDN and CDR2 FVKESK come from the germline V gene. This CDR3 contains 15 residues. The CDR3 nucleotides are TGTGCCAGCAGCCAAGCTTTTCAGGGGAATTCACCCCTCCACTTT. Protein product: CASSQAFQGNSPLHF.

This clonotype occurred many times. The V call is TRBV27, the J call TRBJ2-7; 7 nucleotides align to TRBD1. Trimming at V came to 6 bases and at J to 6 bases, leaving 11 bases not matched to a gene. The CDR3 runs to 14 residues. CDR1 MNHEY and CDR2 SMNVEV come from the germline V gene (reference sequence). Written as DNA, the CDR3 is TGTGCCAGCAGCAGGGACAGTTTTCTCTCCGAGCAGTACGTC. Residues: CASSRDSFLSEQYV.

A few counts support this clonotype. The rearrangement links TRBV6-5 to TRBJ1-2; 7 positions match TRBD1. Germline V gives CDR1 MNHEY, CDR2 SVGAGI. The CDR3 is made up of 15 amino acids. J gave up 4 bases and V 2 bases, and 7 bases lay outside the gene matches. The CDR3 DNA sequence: TGTGCCAGCAGTTACGAGAGACAGGGTGCCTATGGCTACACCTTC. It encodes CASSYERQGAYGYTF.

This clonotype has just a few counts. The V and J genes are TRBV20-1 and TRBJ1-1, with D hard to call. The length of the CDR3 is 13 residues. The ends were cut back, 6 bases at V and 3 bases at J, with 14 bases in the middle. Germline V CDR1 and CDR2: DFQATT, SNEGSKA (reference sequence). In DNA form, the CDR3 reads TGCAGTGCGGATAGGGTCGGTGACACTGAAGCTTTCTTT. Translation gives CSADRVGDTEAFF.

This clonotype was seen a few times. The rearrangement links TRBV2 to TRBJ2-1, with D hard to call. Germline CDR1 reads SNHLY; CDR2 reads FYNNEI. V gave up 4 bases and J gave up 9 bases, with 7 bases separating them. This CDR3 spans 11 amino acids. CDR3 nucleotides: TGTGCCAGCAGTGTCGGTGGTGAGCAGTTCTTC. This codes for CASSVGGEQFF.

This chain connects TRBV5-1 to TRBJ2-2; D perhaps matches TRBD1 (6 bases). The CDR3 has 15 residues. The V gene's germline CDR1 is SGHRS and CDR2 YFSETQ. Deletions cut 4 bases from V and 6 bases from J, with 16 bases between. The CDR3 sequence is CASSRKSGVPGELFF. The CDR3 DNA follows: TGCGCCAGCAGCCGCAAATCAGGGGTTCCCGGGGAGCTGTTTTTT.

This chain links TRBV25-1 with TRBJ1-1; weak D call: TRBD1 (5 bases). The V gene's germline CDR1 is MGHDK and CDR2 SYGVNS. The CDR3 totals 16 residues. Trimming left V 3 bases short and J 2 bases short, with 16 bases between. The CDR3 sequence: CASSDTLDRFNTEAFF. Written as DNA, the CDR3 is TGTGCCAGCAGTGACACTCTCGACAGATTTAACACTGAAGCTTTCTTT.

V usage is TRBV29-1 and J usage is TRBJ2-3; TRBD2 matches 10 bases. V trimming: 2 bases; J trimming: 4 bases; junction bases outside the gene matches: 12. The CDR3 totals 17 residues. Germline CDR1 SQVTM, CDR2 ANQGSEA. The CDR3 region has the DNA TGCAGCGTTGAAAGCCTCCCACTAGCGGGGAGTCCAGATACGCAGTATTTT. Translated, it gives CSVESLPLAGSPDTQYF.

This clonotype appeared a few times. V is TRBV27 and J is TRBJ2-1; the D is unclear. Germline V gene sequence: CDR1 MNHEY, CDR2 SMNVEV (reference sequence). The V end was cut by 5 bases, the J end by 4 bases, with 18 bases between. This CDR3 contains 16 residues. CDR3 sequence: CASSPRTDQLYNEQFF. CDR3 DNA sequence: TGTGCCAGCAGTCCCCGGACGGATCAACTTTACAATGAGCAGTTCTTC.

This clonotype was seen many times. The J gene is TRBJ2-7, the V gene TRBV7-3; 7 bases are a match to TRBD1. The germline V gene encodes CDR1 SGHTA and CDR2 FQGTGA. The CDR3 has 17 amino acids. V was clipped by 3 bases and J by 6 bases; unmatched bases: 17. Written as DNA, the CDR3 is TGTGCCAGCAGCTTGTCCGGGACATTCCAGGGGGAATCCGAGCAGTACTTC. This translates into CASSLSGTFQGESEQYF.

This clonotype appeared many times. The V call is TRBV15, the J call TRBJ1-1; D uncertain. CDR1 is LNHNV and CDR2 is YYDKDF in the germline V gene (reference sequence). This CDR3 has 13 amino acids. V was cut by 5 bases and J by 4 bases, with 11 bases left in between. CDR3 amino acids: CATSARWGTEAFF. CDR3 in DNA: TGTGCCACCAGCGCCCGATGGGGCACTGAAGCTTTCTTT.

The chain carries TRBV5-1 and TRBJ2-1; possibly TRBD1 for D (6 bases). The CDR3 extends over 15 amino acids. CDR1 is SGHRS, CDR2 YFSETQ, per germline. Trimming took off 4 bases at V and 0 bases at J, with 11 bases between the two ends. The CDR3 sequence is CASSTDSRSYNEQFF. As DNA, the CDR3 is TGCGCCAGCAGCACGGACAGTCGCTCCTACAATGAGCAGTTCTTC.

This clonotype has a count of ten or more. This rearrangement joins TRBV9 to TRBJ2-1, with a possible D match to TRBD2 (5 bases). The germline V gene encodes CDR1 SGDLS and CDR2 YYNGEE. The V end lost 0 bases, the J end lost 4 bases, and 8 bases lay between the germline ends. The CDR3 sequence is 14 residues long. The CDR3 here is CASSVAGNYNEQFF. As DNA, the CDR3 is TGTGCCAGCAGCGTAGCGGGGAATTACAATGAGCAGTTCTTC.

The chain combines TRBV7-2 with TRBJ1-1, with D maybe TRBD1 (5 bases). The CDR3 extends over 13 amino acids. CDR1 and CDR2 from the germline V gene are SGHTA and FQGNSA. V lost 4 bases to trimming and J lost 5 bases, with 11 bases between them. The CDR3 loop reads CASSSIAGTEAFF. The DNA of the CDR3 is TGTGCCAGCAGCTCAATCGCAGGGACTGAAGCTTTCTTT.

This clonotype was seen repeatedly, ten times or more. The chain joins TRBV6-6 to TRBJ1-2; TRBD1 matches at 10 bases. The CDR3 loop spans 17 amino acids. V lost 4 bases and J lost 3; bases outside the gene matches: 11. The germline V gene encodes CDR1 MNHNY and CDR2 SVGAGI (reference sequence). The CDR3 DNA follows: TGTGCCAGCAGTTCCCGGGACAGGGGCGTTATCGACTATGGCTACACCTTC. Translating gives CASSSRDRGVIDYGYTF.

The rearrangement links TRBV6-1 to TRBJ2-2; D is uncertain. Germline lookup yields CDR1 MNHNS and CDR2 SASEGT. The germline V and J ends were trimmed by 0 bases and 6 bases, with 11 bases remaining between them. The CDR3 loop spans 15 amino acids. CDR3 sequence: CASSEAGFGAGELFF. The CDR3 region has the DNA TGTGCCAGCAGTGAAGCCGGGTTTGGGGCCGGGGAGCTGTTTTTT.

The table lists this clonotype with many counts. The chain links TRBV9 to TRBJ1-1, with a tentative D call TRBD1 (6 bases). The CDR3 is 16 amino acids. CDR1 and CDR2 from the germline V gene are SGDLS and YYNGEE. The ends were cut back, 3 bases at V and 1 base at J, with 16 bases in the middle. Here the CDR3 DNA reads TGTGCCAGCAGCGCGGTCCAAAAGACAGGGAACACTGAAGCTTTCTTT. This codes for CASSAVQKTGNTEAFF.

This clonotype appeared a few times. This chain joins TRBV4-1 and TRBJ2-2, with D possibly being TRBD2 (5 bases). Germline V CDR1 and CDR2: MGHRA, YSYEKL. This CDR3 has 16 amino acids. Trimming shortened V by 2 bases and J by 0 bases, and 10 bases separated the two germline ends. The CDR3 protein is CASSQQDSPNTGELFF. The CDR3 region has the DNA TGCGCCAGCAGCCAACAGGACTCACCGAACACCGGGGAGCTGTTTTTT.